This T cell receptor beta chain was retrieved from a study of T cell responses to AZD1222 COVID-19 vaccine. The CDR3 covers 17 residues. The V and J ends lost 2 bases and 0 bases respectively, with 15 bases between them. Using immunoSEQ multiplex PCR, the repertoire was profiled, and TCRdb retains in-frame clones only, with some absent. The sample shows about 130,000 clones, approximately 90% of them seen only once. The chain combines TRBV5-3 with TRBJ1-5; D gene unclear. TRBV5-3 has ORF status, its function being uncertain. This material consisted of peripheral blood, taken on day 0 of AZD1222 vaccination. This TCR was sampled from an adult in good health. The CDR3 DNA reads TGTGCCAGAAGCTTACATCAACCAGAATATAGCAATCAGCCCCAGCATTTT. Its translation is CARSLHQPEYSNQPQHF.